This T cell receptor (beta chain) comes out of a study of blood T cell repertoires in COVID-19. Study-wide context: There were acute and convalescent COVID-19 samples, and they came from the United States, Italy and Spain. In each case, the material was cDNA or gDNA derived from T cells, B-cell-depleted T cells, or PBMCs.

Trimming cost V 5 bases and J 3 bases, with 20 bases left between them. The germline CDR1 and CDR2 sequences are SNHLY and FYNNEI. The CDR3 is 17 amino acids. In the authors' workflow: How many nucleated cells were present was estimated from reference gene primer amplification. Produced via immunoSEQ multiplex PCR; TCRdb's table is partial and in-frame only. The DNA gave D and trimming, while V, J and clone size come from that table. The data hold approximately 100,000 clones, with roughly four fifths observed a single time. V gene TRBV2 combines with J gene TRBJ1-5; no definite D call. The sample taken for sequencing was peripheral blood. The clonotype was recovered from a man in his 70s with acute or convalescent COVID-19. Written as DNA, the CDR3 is TGTGCCAGCAGTCCGTCGACAAGTCCCACTTACAATCAGCCCCAGCATTTT. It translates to CASSPSTSPTYNQPQHF. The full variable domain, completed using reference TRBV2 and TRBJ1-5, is EPEVTQTPSHQVTQMGQEVILRCVPISNHLYFYWYRQILGQKVEFLVSFYNNEISEKSEIFDDQFSVERPDGSNFTLKIRSTKLEDSAMYFCASSPSTSPTYNQPQHFGDGTRLSIL.